What follows is one TCR beta chain and its context. The antigen is undetermined. The data belong to a study of identifying expanded T cells in peripheral blood. Study findings and constraints: Over approximately two and four weeks, about 17 and 20 clones changed, versus around 1.2 between replicates. Clone count variance between two-week samples rose with total template count.

Healthy donors had no documented immune events, such as infections, while sampled. Between the trimmed V and J ends, which lost 4 bases and 3 bases, there was a span of 10 bases. Germline CDR1 reads SQVTM; CDR2 reads ANQGSEA. The CDR3 has 12 residues. The data were produced by immunoSEQ multiplex PCR, yet TCRdb's version contains in-frame clones alone and is incomplete. The table includes more than 50,000 clones, over 75% detected once. The V call is TRBV29-1, the J call TRBJ2-7, with a weak D call TRBD2 (5 bases). The sample taken for sequencing was blood. This receptor was identified in a person aged 18-70 years in good health. The CDR3, as DNA: TGCAGCGTTGGTAGCGTCGACTACGAGCAGTACTTC. Amino acid sequence: CSVGSVDYEQYF.